One sample yielded the 10 T cell receptor beta chains listed below, sequenced in a study of graft-versus-host responses after intestinal transplantation. TCRdb's copy holds only in-frame clones and misses some; the assay was immunoSEQ multiplex PCR. The sample carries about 6,400 clones, 83% recorded once. Both intraepithelial and lamina propria lymphocytes were released by processing graft tissue. The specimen was ileum tissue, collected approximately 320 days after intestinal transplant. The receptors come from a human patient who received an intestinal transplant, so some T cells may come from the graft donor.

The chain has TRBV6-5 and TRBJ2-2; D may match TRBD1 or TRBD2 (6 bases each). Germline V gene lookup returns CDR1 MNHEY and CDR2 SVGAGI. The CDR3 runs 14 residues. V shed 11 bases and J shed 5 bases, with 18 bases lying between them. CDR3 DNA: TGTGCCGGAAAGGGGGGCCCAGCGACCGGGGAGCTGTTTTTT. Translation: CAGKGGPATGELFF.

This clone was observed a handful of times. The chain links TRBV27 to TRBJ2-5, with 10 bases matching TRBD2. J gave up 5 bases and V 5 bases, and 8 bases lay outside the gene matches. Looked up from germline, CDR1 is MNHEY and CDR2 is SMNVEV (reference sequence). This CDR3 is 15 amino acids long. This chain's CDR3 is CASSLLAGVRETQYF. The CDR3 bases are TGTGCCAGCAGTCTCCTAGCGGGAGTGAGGGAGACCCAGTACTTC.

The chain employs TRBV27 and TRBJ1-5; D gene unclear. The germline gives CDR1 MNHEY, CDR2 SMNVEV (reference sequence). The CDR3 extends over 14 amino acids. Trimming removed 6 bases from V and 6 bases from J, with 15 bases in between. In nucleotides, the CDR3 is TGTGCCAGCAGCCTAGGTGCCCGCGGTCAGCCCCAGCATTTT. Translating it yields CASSLGARGQPQHF.

The CDR3 reads CASRTGTSGRPYNEQFF. The CDR3 DNA sequence: TGTGCCAGCAGGACGGGGACTAGCGGGAGGCCCTACAATGAGCAGTTCTTC. The J gene is TRBJ2-1, the V gene TRBV11-1; 15 nucleotides line up with TRBD2. CDR3 length equals 17 residues. With V trimmed by 6 bases and J by 2 bases, 5 bases remained unmatched. CDR1 and CDR2 from the germline V gene are SGHAT and FQDESV (reference sequence).

This clone showed up just once. V usage is TRBV12-2 and J usage is TRBJ1-2; whether TRBD1, the table's D call, matches the DNA was not checked. TRBV12-2 is assigned pseudogene status. This CDR3 is 14 amino acids long. For the CDR3, the DNA is TGTGCAAGTCGCTTTTTGGACAGGGGCTATGGCTACACCTTC. It translates to CASRFLDRGYGYTF.

A few counts support this clone. This chain connects TRBV10-3 to TRBJ2-7; D not certain. V shed 1 base and J shed 5 bases, with 0 bases lying between them. Looked up from germline, CDR1 is ENHRY and CDR2 is SYGVKD. CDR3 length: 10 amino acids. The CDR3, as DNA: TGTGCCATCAGTGAGTACGAGCAGTACTTC. It translates to CAISEYEQYF.

The chain links TRBV15 to TRBJ2-2, with 7 bases matching TRBD1. Looked up from germline, CDR1 is LNHNV and CDR2 is YYDKDF (reference sequence). Trimming at V came to 0 bases and at J to 7 bases, leaving 2 bases not matched to a gene. There are 14 residues in the CDR3. As DNA, the CDR3 is TGTGCCACCAGCAGAGACAGGGGGATCGGGGAGCTGTTTTTT. Its protein is CATSRDRGIGELFF.

This chain uses TRBV28 with TRBJ2-1; D ambiguous. Per the germline V gene, CDR1 is MDHEN and CDR2 is SYDVKM. The ends were cut back, 3 bases at V and 3 bases at J, with 12 bases in the middle. The CDR3 runs 15 residues. In DNA, the CDR3 is TGTGCCAGCAGTTTCGGAGTGGCAAGCTACAATGAGCAGTTCTTC. It translates to CASSFGVASYNEQFF.

This CDR3 is CASSFGTRLNNEQFF. The CDR3 coding sequence is TGTGCCAGCAGCTTCGGGACTAGACTAAACAATGAGCAGTTCTTC. This sequence joins TRBV7-2 and TRBJ2-1, with TRBD2 matching 8 bases. V was clipped by 3 bases and J by 5 bases; unmatched bases: 6. Germline V gene sequence: CDR1 SGHTA, CDR2 FQGNSA. The CDR3 length is 15 residues.

The sample holds a few counts of this clone. The genes are TRBV4-2 and TRBJ2-1; 11 nucleotides align to TRBD2. There are 17 residues in the CDR3. Germline lookup yields CDR1 LGHNA and CDR2 YNFKEQ. With 0 bases clipped from V and 2 bases from J, the junction kept 3 bases outside the gene matches. The CDR3 region is CASSQDASGGTYNEQFF. DNA for the CDR3: TGTGCCAGCAGCCAAGACGCTAGCGGGGGGACCTACAATGAGCAGTTCTTC.